A selection of T cell receptor beta chains follows, all from one sample in a study of blood T cell repertoires in COVID-19. Assay used: immunoSEQ multiplex PCR; TCRdb lists only in-frame clones, some missing. The sample contains about 210,000 clones, over 75% of which appear only once. The sample taken for sequencing was peripheral blood. The source of these receptors is a human donor in a cohort sampled during active COVID-19. Each CDR3 is given with its conserved first and last residue. Each record gives: V gene, clone size, D gene, J gene, CDR3 DNA, CDR3 protein. The D gene is left open where the match is weak. Expanded clones are given a class, and other clones once, few, many or no size at all.

V gene: TRBV7-9
clone size: NA
D gene: NA
J gene: TRBJ1-1
CDR3 DNA: TGTGCCAGCCACCTCGGGGGATCGAACACTGAAGCTTTCTTT
CDR3 protein: CASHLGGSNTEAFF

V gene: TRBV14
clone size: few
D gene: NA
J gene: TRBJ2-7
CDR3 DNA: TGTGCCAGCAGCTTACAGATTCAGGTCGGAGAGCAGTACTTC
CDR3 protein: CASSLQIQVGEQYF

V gene: TRBV6-5
clone size: NA
D gene: NA
J gene: TRBJ2-1
CDR3 DNA: TGTGCCAGCAGTTCGGACCGGGGGGAGCAGTTCTTC
CDR3 protein: CASSSDRGEQFF

V gene: TRBV19
clone size: NA
D gene: TRBD1
J gene: TRBJ1-2
CDR3 DNA: TGTGCCAGTAGACAGGACTCCGGGACAGGGGGCGACGGCTACACCTTC
CDR3 protein: CASRQDSGTGGDGYTF

V gene: TRBV29-1
clone size: NA
D gene: NA
J gene: TRBJ1-5
CDR3 DNA: TGCAGCGTTGAAGCCAGGGGAAATCAGCCCCAGCATTTT
CDR3 protein: CSVEARGNQPQHF

V gene: TRBV7-2
clone size: NA
D gene: NA
J gene: TRBJ1-2
CDR3 DNA: TGTGCCAGCAGCTCAAGGGGCGCCAGCCCCTATGGCTACACCTTC
CDR3 protein: CASSSRGASPYGYTF

V gene: TRBV3-1/TRBV3-2
clone size: NA
D gene: TRBD2
J gene: TRBJ2-7
CDR3 DNA: TGTGCCAGCAGCCAAGAATCCCAGCGGGGGCGCTCCTACGAGCAGTACTTC
CDR3 protein: CASSQESQRGRSYEQYF

V gene: TRBV7-6
clone size: NA
D gene: TRBD1
J gene: TRBJ2-5
CDR3 DNA: TGTGCCAGCAGCTTACAGACAGGGCGAGAAGAGACCCAGTACTTC
CDR3 protein: CASSLQTGREETQYF

V gene: TRBV5-1
clone size: NA
D gene: NA
J gene: TRBJ1-1
CDR3 DNA: TGCGCCAGCAGCTTGGGGGGAGGGAGCGACACTGAAGCTTTCTTT
CDR3 protein: CASSLGGGSDTEAFF

V gene: TRBV6-2/TRBV6-3
clone size: NA
D gene: NA
J gene: TRBJ1-4
CDR3 DNA: TGTGCCAGCAGTTACAGTACAGGTGAAAAACTGTTTTTT
CDR3 protein: CASSYSTGEKLFF

V gene: TRBV9
clone size: NA
D gene: NA
J gene: TRBJ1-1
CDR3 DNA: TGTGCCAGCAGCCTCACGGGACAATGGAACACTGAAGCTTTCTTT
CDR3 protein: CASSLTGQWNTEAFF

V gene: TRBV15
clone size: NA
D gene: TRBD1
J gene: TRBJ1-3
CDR3 DNA: TGTGCCACCAGCACAGGGGGCTCGGGAAACACCATATATTTT
CDR3 protein: CATSTGGSGNTIYF

V gene: TRBV11-2
clone size: NA
D gene: TRBD2
J gene: TRBJ2-3
CDR3 DNA: TGTGCCAGCAGCCTCGGACTAGCTACAGATACGCAGTATTTT
CDR3 protein: CASSLGLATDTQYF

V gene: TRBV4-1
clone size: NA
D gene: NA
J gene: TRBJ2-5
CDR3 DNA: TGCGCCAGCAAGGGGTTAGGAGAGACCCAGTACTTC
CDR3 protein: CASKGLGETQYF

V gene: TRBV4-1
clone size: NA
D gene: NA
J gene: TRBJ1-2
CDR3 DNA: TGCGCCAGCAGCCGGGCGGGGGTCCGGGGCTACACCTTC
CDR3 protein: CASSRAGVRGYTF

V gene: TRBV28
clone size: NA
D gene: TRBD1
J gene: TRBJ1-1
CDR3 DNA: TGTGCCAGCAGTGACAGGGTTCGCACTGAAGCTTTCTTT
CDR3 protein: CASSDRVRTEAFF

V gene: TRBV4-3
clone size: NA
D gene: NA
J gene: TRBJ2-7
CDR3 DNA: TGCGCCAGCAGCCAAGATTCGACAGGTCCGTCCTACGAGCAGTACTTC
CDR3 protein: CASSQDSTGPSYEQYF

V gene: TRBV7-6
clone size: NA
D gene: TRBD1
J gene: TRBJ1-2
CDR3 DNA: TGTGCCAGCAGCTCTACGGACAGGGGAAACTATGGCTACACCTTC
CDR3 protein: CASSSTDRGNYGYTF

V gene: TRBV5-1
clone size: once
D gene: TRBD1
J gene: TRBJ2-2
CDR3 DNA: TGCGCCAGCAGCCCTACAGACAGGGCCGACACCGGGGAGCTGTTTTTT
CDR3 protein: CASSPTDRADTGELFF

V gene: TRBV19
clone size: NA
D gene: TRBD2
J gene: TRBJ2-2
CDR3 DNA: TGTGCCAGTAGTATTGGGGCGGGGGCCGGGGAGCTGTTTTTT
CDR3 protein: CASSIGAGAGELFF

V gene: TRBV29-1
clone size: NA
D gene: TRBD2
J gene: TRBJ2-1
CDR3 DNA: TGCAGCGTCGCTGGACTAGCGGGAGAGAGTGAGCAGTTCTTC
CDR3 protein: CSVAGLAGESEQFF

V gene: TRBV28
clone size: NA
D gene: TRBD2
J gene: TRBJ2-1
CDR3 DNA: TGTGCCAGCAGTAAGATTAGCGGGAGGGCCAGGTACAATGAGCAGTTCTTC
CDR3 protein: CASSKISGRARYNEQFF

V gene: TRBV9
clone size: once
D gene: NA
J gene: TRBJ2-6
CDR3 DNA: TGTGCCAGCAGCGTACTCCCCCCTCGGGGCTCTGGGGCCAACGTCCTGACTTTC
CDR3 protein: CASSVLPPRGSGANVLTF

V gene: TRBV27
clone size: NA
D gene: TRBD1
J gene: TRBJ1-5
CDR3 DNA: TGTGCCAGCAGTTGGGGACAGGGAAGCCAGCCCCAGCATTTT
CDR3 protein: CASSWGQGSQPQHF

V gene: TRBV10-3
clone size: NA
D gene: NA
J gene: TRBJ2-7
CDR3 DNA: TGTGCCATCAGAGCGGACAGCGCCTACGAGCAGTACTTC
CDR3 protein: CAIRADSAYEQYF

V gene: TRBV5-1
clone size: NA
D gene: TRBD2
J gene: TRBJ2-1
CDR3 DNA: TGCGCCAGCAGCTTGACTAGCGGGAGTAAGACATATGAGCAGTTCTTC
CDR3 protein: CASSLTSGSKTYEQFF

V gene: TRBV7-9
clone size: NA
D gene: TRBD1
J gene: TRBJ2-7
CDR3 DNA: TGTGCCAGCAGCGGGGGACAGGGGGAACTCTCCTACGAGCAGTACTTC
CDR3 protein: CASSGGQGELSYEQYF

V gene: TRBV7-9
clone size: NA
D gene: TRBD2
J gene: TRBJ2-7
CDR3 DNA: TGTGCCAGCAGGGCGGGACTAGCGGACTACGAGCAGTACTTC
CDR3 protein: CASRAGLADYEQYF

V gene: TRBV6-5
clone size: once
D gene: NA
J gene: TRBJ2-5
CDR3 DNA: TGTGCCAGCAGTTACGGTCCAGGGGGAGGAGAGACCCAGTACTTC
CDR3 protein: CASSYGPGGGETQYF